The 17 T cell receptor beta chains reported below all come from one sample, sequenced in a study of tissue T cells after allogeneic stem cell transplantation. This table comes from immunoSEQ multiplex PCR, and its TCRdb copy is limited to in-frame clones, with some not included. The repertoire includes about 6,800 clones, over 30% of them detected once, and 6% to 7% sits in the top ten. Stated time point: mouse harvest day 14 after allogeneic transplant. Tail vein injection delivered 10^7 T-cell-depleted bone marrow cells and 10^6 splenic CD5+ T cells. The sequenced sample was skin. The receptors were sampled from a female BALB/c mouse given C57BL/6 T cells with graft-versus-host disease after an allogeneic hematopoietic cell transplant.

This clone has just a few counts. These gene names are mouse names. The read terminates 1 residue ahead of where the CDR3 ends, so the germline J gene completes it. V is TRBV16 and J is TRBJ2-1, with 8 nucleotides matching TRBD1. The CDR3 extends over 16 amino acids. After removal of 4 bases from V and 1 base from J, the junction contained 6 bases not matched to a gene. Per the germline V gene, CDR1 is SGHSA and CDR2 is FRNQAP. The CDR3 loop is CASSSLDRANYAEQFF. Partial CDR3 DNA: TGTGCAAGCAGCTCACTGGACAGGGCGAACTATGCTGAGCAGTTC.

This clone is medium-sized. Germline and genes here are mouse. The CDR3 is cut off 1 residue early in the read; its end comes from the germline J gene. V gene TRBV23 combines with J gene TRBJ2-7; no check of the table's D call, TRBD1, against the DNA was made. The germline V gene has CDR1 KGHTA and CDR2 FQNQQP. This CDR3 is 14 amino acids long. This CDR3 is CSSSQSSGFYEQYF. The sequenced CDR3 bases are TGCTCCAGCAGTCAATCGTCAGGGTTCTATGAACAGTAC.

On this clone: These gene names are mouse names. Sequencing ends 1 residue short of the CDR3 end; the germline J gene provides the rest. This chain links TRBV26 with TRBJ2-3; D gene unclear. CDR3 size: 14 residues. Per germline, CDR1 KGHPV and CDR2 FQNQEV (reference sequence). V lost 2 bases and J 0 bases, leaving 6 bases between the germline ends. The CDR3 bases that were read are TGTGCCAGCAGTCTGGGGTTTAGTGCAGAAACGCTGTAT. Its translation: CASSLGFSAETLY. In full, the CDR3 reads CASSLGFSAETLYF.

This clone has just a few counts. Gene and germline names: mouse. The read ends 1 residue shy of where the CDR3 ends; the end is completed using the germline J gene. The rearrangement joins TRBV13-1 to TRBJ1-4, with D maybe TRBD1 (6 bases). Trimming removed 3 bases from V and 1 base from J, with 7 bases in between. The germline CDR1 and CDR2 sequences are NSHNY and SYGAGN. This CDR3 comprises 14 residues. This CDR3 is CASSGTASNERLFF. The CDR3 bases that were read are TGTGCCAGCAGTGGGACAGCTTCCAACGAAAGATTATTT.

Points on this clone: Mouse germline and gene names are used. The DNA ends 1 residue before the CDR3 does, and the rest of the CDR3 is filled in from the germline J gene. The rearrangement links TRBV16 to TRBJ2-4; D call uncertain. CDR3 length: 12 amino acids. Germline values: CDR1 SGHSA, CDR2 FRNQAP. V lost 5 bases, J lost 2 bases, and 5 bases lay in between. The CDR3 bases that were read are TGTGCAAGCAGCGTCTTTCAAAACACCTTGTAC. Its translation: CASSVFQNTLY. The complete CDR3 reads CASSVFQNTLYF.

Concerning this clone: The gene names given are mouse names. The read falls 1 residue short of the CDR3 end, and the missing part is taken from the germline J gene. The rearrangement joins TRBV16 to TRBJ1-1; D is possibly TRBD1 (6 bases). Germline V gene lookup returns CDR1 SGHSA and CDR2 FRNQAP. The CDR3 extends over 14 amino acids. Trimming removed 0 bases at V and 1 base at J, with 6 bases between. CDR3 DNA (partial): TGTGCAAGCAGCTTAGAGGGACAAAACACAGAAGTCTTC. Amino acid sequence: CASSLEGQNTEVF. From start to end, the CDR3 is CASSLEGQNTEVFF.

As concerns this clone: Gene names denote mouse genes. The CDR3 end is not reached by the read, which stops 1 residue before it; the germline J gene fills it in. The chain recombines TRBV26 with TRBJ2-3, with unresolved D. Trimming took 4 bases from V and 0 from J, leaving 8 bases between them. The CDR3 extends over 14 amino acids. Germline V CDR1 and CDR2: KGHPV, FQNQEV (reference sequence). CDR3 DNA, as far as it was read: TGTGCCAGCAGTCGAGGCAATAGTGCAGAAACGCTGTAT. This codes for CASSRGNSAETLY. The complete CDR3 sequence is CASSRGNSAETLYF.

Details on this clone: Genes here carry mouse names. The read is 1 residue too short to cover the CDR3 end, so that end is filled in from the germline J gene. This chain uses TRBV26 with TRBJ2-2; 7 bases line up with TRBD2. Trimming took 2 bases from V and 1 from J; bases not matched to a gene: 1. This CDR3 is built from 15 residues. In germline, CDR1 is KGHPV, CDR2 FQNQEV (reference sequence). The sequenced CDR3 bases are TGTGCCAGCAGTCTGCACTGGGGAAACACCGGGCAGCTCTAC. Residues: CASSLHWGNTGQLY. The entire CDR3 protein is CASSLHWGNTGQLYF.

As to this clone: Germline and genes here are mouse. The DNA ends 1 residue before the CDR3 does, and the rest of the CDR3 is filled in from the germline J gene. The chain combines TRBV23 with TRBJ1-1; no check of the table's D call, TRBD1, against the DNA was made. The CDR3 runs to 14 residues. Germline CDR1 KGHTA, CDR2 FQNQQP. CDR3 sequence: CSSSQGQTNTEVFF. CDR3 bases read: TGCTCCAGCAGTCAGGGACAGACAAACACAGAAGTCTTC.

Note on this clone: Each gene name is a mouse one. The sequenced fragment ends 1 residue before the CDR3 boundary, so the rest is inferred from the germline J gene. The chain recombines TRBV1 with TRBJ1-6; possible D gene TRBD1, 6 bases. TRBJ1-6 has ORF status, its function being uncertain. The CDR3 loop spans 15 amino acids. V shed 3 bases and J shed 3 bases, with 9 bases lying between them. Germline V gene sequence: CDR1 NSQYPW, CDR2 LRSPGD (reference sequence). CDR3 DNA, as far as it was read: TGCACCTGCAGTGCCCGGGACAACTATAATTCGCCCCTCTAC. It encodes CTCSARDNYNSPLY. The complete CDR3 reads CTCSARDNYNSPLYF.

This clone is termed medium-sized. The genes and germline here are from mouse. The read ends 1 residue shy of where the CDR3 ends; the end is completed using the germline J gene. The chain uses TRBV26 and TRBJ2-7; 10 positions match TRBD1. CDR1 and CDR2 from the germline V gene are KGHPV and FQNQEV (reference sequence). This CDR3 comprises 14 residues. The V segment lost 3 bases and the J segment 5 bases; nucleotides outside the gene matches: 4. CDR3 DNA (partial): TGTGCCAGCAGTCTCGGGACAGGGGAGGATGAACAGTAC. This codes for CASSLGTGEDEQY. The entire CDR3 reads CASSLGTGEDEQYF.

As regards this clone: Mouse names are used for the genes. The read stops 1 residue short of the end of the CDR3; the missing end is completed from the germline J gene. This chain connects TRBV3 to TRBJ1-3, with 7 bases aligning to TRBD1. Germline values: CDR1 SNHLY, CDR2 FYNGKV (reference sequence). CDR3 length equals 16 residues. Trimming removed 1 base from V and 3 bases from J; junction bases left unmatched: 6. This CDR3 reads CASSLEGGGFGNTLYF. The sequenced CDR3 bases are TGTGCCAGCAGCTTAGAGGGAGGGGGCTTTGGAAATACGCTCTAT.

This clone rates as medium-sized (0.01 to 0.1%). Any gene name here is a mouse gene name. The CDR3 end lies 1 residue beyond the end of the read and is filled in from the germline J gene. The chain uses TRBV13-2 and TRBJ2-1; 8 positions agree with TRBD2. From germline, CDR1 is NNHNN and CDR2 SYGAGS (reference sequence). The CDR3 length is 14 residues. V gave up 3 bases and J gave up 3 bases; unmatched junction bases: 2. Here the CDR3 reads CASGVTGVYAEQFF. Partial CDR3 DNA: TGTGCCAGCGGTGTGACTGGGGTCTATGCTGAGCAGTTC.

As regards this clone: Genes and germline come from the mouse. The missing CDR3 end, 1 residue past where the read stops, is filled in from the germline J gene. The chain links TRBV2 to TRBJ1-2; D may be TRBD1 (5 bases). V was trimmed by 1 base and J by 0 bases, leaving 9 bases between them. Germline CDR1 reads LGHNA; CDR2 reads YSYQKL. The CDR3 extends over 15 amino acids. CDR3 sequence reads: CASSQGGSANSDYTF. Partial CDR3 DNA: TGTGCCAGCAGCCAAGGGGGCAGTGCAAACTCCGACTACACC.

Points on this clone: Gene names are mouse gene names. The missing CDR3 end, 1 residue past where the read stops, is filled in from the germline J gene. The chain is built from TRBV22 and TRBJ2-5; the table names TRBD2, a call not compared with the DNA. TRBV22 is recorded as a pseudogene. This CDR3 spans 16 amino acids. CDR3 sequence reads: CASSSGTGGAGDTQYF. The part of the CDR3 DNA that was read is TGTGCCAGCAGTTCCGGGACTGGGGGGGCCGGAGACACCCAGTAC.

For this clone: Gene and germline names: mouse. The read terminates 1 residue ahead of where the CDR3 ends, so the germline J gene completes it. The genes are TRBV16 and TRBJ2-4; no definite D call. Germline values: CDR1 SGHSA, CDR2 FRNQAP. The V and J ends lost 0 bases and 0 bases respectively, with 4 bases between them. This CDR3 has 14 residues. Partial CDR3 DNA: TGTGCAAGCAGCTTAGAGGGGAGTCAAAACACCTTGTAC. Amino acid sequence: CASSLEGSQNTLY. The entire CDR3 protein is CASSLEGSQNTLYF.

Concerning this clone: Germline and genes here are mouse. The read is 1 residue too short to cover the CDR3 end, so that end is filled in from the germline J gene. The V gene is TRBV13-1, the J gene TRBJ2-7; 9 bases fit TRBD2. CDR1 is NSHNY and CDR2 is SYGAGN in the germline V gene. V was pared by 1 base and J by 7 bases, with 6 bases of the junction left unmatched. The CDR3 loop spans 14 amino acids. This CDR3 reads CASSDNWGDGEQYF. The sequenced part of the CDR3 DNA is TGTGCCAGCAGTGATAACTGGGGGGACGGGGAACAGTAC.